This T cell receptor beta chain is drawn from a study of blood T cell repertoires in COVID-19 (dated by TCRdb to about 2020). Broadly, across the study: Collaborator samples came from the United States, Italy and Spain and covered acute and convalescent phases of COVID-19. The material from the prospective study consisted of cDNA or gDNA derived from T cells, B-cell-depleted T cells, or PBMCs. Subjects who had been exposed to COVID-19, were actively infected with it, or had recovered from it provided the deeply sampled blood TCRbeta repertoires that made up the dataset. A freely available public database, intended as a resource for researchers studying the immune response to SARS-CoV-2, is where the repertoires were released. Samples were obtained from the ongoing ImmuneRACE study (first 160 participants) and from 950 to 1,500 subjects provided by 6 global collaborators. A de-identified subject ID, COVID-19 status, age in years and sex were almost always included in the sample metadata. Where available, HLA class I and class II types were taken from metadata supplied by the sample provider and were not determined by assay-based typing. General findings and caveats noted by the study authors: Clinical and demographic metadata were provided uncurated, with the amount varying by source and participant.

In regard to this clone: Its target antigen remains unknown. One base away there is no much larger clone; base qualities are not given.

V lost 0 bases and J lost 6 bases, and the count of bases not matched to a germline gene is 7. The CDR3 runs 16 amino acids, cysteine and phenylalanine included. The kept DNA is CDR3 alone, 48 bases in frame from the first base. In the germline V gene, CDR1 corresponds to SGHDT and CDR2 to YYEEEE. TCRbeta CDR3 regions were amplified from genomic DNA using the immunoSEQ Assay, a bias-controlled multiplex PCR. In the original analysis: The number of nucleated cells in each sample was estimated by amplification of reference gene primers within the assay. To quantify the absolute abundance of each unique TCRbeta CDR3 rearrangement, sequence reads were collapsed and filtered. For each sample, productive Simpson clonality was calculated as the square root of Simpson's diversity index across productive rearrangements. The immuneACCESS repertoire file appears here via TCRdb, limited to in-frame rearrangements. These files lack a portion of the clones; in checked studies, under half of the deficit traces to unresolved V genes, and the cause of the others is not known. From that table come the V and J calls and clone size; the DNA was used to work out D and trimming. The sample contains some 410,000 clones, roughly 90% of them found a single time. The top ten constitute roughly 0.97% of the sample.

In the prospective study, participants were about 18 to 89 years old, resided in under 30 geographic areas of the United States, and were enrolled through a virtual design. In the prospective study, cohorts were assigned on the basis of participant-reported clinical history obtained from a screening survey and a study questionnaire. Mobile phlebotomists in the prospective study collected whole blood, serum and a nasopharyngeal or oropharyngeal swab from every participant. Over a roughly two-month period, participants in the prospective study had the option of providing additional blood draws and questionnaires. Blood samples from the prospective study were shipped frozen or at room temperature prior to DNA extraction.

This chain joins TRBV5-6 to TRBJ2-1; 9 middle bases align to TRBD2. Sequencing was done on a sample of PBMCs or T cells enriched from blood (not recorded which). The sequence was obtained from a woman in her 30s with acute COVID-19. The DNA sequence reads TGTGCCAGCAGCTTGGCCATAGCGGGGGCCCGCAATGAGCAGTTCTTC. Translation gives CASSLAIAGARNEQFF.